This T cell receptor beta chain is drawn from a study of T cells in Graves' hyperthyroidism and ophthalmopathy. Study-wide points: Blood held most thyroid clonotypes expanded above 0.001 frequency.

Germline CDR1 reads LNHDA; CDR2 reads SQIVND (reference sequence). Between the trimmed V and J ends, which lost 2 bases and 5 bases, there was a span of 13 bases. The CDR3 totals 14 residues. It was RNA transcripts that yielded the amplified TCR beta CDR3 regions. HTBI primers were the set used in a first-round RT-PCR of the TCR CDR3. TCRdb recomputed calls from the multiplex PCR reads with MiXCR, one row per CDR3 protein. The data contain almost 350,000 distinct CDR3 sequences, approximately 18% of them singletons. Uncontrolled infection, other autoimmune disease, pregnancy or lactation disqualified patients from enrolment. This clonotype was recorded many times. Its antigen remains unknown.

The chain recombines TRBV19 with TRBJ2-7; D assignment may be TRBD1 or TRBD2 (6 bases each). This TCR was recovered from a woman in her thirties or forties with Graves' ophthalmopathy. The specimen sequenced was blood. The CDR3 sequence: CASSISTGAHEQYF. Written as DNA, the CDR3 is TGTGCCAGTAGTATATCCACGGGGGCTCACGAGCAGTACTTC.